The clone carrying this T cell receptor beta chain was seen once. Its antigen is unidentified. Generated by immunoSEQ multiplex PCR, the TCRdb table keeps only in-frame clones and is missing some. The data contain some 200,000 clones, approximately 94% of them seen just once; the ten biggest clones take up 3.6%. In germline, CDR1 is SGHVS, CDR2 FQNEAQ. Trimming shortened V by 5 bases and J by 8 bases, and 9 bases separated the two germline ends. The CDR3 is 11 residues long. The data derive from a study of T cell responses to AZD1222 COVID-19 vaccine. Study results and caveats: Across the whole spike, CD4 TCRs peaked at regions 160-218 and 743-854. Epitopes outside B.1.351 and B.1.1.7 mutated regions reportedly drew nearly half of spike TCRs. Mostly white British, mostly female donors; authors suggested clonal diversity may be underestimated.

This TCR was sampled from an adult who received the MenACWY meningococcal vaccine as a control. The source material was peripheral blood, sampled 28 days after the second dose of the MenACWY control vaccine. V gene TRBV7-8 combines with J gene TRBJ1-2; a weak D match, TRBD1 (6 bases). Here the CDR3 reads CASSDRHGYTF. CDR3 nucleotides: TGTGCCAGCAGCGACAGGCACGGCTACACCTTC. The variable domain in full, completed from reference TRBV7-8 and TRBJ1-2, reads GAGVSQSPRYKVAKRGQDVALRCDPISGHVSLFWYQQALGQGPEFLTYFQNEAQLDKSGLPSDRFFAERPEGSVSTLKIQRTQQEDSAVYLCASSDRHGYTFGSGTRLTVV.